Below, 25 T cell receptor beta chains from the same sample are listed, as sequenced in a study of graft-versus-host responses after intestinal transplantation. Assay used: immunoSEQ multiplex PCR; TCRdb lists only in-frame clones, some missing. The sample yields 70,000 or so clones, approximately 84% seen once. These TCRs are of unknown antigen specificity. The sample was unstimulated CD4+ T cells sorted from spleen or lymph node cells, taken before transplant. The receptors were sampled from a human donor who was the organ donor for an intestinal transplant.

This clone has only one observation. The chain recombines TRBV5-5 with TRBJ1-4; tentatively, D is TRBD1 (6 bases). Germline assignment: CDR1 SGHKS and CDR2 YYEKEE (reference sequence). The V end lost 4 bases, the J end lost 3 bases, and 13 bases lay between the germline ends. The CDR3 totals 15 residues. This CDR3 is CASSLAGEPNEKLFF. CDR3 DNA sequence: TGTGCCAGCAGCCTCGCAGGGGAACCTAATGAAAAACTGTTTTTT.

The V and J genes are TRBV5-5 and TRBJ1-5; D is unclear. Deletions cut 4 bases from V and 6 bases from J, with 14 bases between. Per the germline V gene, CDR1 is SGHKS and CDR2 is YYEKEE (reference sequence). CDR3 length: 14 amino acids. CDR3 sequence: CASSTDWNPQPQHF. The CDR3 DNA reads as TGTGCCAGCAGCACGGACTGGAATCCTCAGCCCCAGCATTTT.

This clone showed up just once. J is TRBJ2-7 and V is TRBV2, with TRBD1 identical over 7 bases. After removal of 5 bases from V and 6 bases from J, the junction contained 4 bases not matched to a gene. CDR1 and CDR2 (germline): SNHLY, FYNNEI. The CDR3 is made up of 12 amino acids. DNA of the CDR3: TGTGCCAGCAGTCGACAGGGCGGCGAGCAGTACGTC. This codes for CASSRQGGEQYV.

The chain is built from TRBV30 and TRBJ1-6, with D perhaps TRBD1 (5 bases). This CDR3 comprises 17 residues. Trimming pared 1 base from V and 7 bases from J, leaving 20 bases between. Germline CDR1 is GTSNPN and CDR2 is SVGIG (reference sequence). The CDR3 loop reads CAWSEAPVGGSNSPLHF. The CDR3 bases are TGTGCCTGGAGTGAGGCCCCAGTGGGGGGTAGCAATTCACCCCTCCACTTT.

The chain combines TRBV5-1 with TRBJ2-3; 10 bases align to TRBD2. Trimming at V came to 0 bases and at J to 0 bases, leaving 4 bases not matched to a gene. The CDR3 sequence is 17 residues long. Germline V gene lookup returns CDR1 SGHRS and CDR2 YFSETQ. The CDR3 protein is CASSLGLAGASTDTQYF. CDR3 nucleotides: TGCGCCAGCAGCTTGGGCCTAGCGGGAGCCAGCACAGATACGCAGTATTTT.

Details on this clone: A read error may produce the germline difference seen at one junction end. The sample carries other DNA sequences with the same CDR3. This sequence joins TRBV6-5 and TRBJ1-4; TRBD1 aligns across 9 bases. The CDR3 spans 13 residues. The germline V gene has CDR1 MNHEY and CDR2 SVGAGI. The CDR3 protein is CASSGTGNEKLFF. The DNA of the CDR3 is TGCGCCAGCTCCGGGACAGGGAATGAAAAACTGTTTTTT.

The rearrangement uses TRBV30 and TRBJ2-3, with a tentative D call TRBD2 (5 bases). This CDR3 spans 13 amino acids. Looked up from germline, CDR1 is GTSNPN and CDR2 is SVGIG (reference sequence). Trimming pared 5 bases from V and 0 bases from J, leaving 9 bases between. Here the CDR3 reads CAWVEGSTDTQYF. In DNA form, the CDR3 reads TGTGCCTGGGTAGAGGGAAGCACAGATACGCAGTATTTT.

The chain joins TRBV6-5 to TRBJ2-1; no clear D. The germline V gene encodes CDR1 MNHEY and CDR2 SVGAGI. The CDR3 runs 12 residues. In DNA, the CDR3 is TGTCCCGGATGCCAAGCGAGAAATGAGCAGTTCTTC. Translated, it gives CPGCQARNEQFF.

The chain is built from TRBV30 and TRBJ1-1; TRBD1 aligns across 7 bases. The trim removed 2 bases at V and 3 bases at J, leaving 18 bases unmatched. Germline V gene lookup returns CDR1 GTSNPN and CDR2 SVGIG (reference sequence). This CDR3 comprises 18 residues. The CDR3 loop reads CAWSRYLAGGRADTEAFF. The CDR3 nucleotides read TGTGCCTGGAGTCGCTACCTTGCAGGGGGGCGGGCAGACACTGAAGCTTTCTTT.

The V gene is TRBV27, the J gene TRBJ2-1; D remains ambiguous. CDR3 length: 16 amino acids. Between the trimmed V and J ends, which lost 0 bases and 2 bases, there was a span of 11 bases. Germline CDR1 reads MNHEY; CDR2 reads SMNVEV (reference sequence). The CDR3 sequence: CASSLSSLPAYNEQFF. The CDR3 DNA reads TGTGCCAGCAGTTTATCTTCCCTCCCGGCCTACAATGAGCAGTTCTTC.

This chain connects TRBV9 to TRBJ2-5; D perhaps matches TRBD2 (7 bases). Germline CDR1 is SGDLS and CDR2 is YYNGEE. This CDR3 spans 16 amino acids. Trimming shortened V by 2 bases and J by 1 base, and 15 bases separated the two germline ends. DNA of the CDR3: TGTGCCAGCAGCGTCCAATCGGGGGGCCGCCAAGAGACCCAGTACTTC. Its protein is CASSVQSGGRQETQYF.

This chain joins TRBV25-1 and TRBJ2-5, with 8 bases lining up with TRBD1. The trim removed 4 bases at V and 5 bases at J, leaving 3 bases unmatched. This CDR3 is built from 13 residues. The germline V gene encodes CDR1 MGHDK and CDR2 SYGVNS. CDR3 coding DNA: TGTGCCAGCAGTGCCAGGGGGCGCGAGACCCAGTACTTC. It specifies CASSARGRETQYF.

The chain has TRBV20-1 and TRBJ1-6; D remains unclear. Between the trimmed V and J ends, which lost 1 base and 14 bases, there was a span of 9 bases. The CDR3 has 11 residues. CDR1 DFQATT and CDR2 SNEGSKA come from the germline V gene (reference sequence). CDR3 nucleotides: TGCAGTGCTAGAGCCGAGGTATCCCTCCACTTT. The encoded protein is CSARAEVSLHF.

The genes are TRBV4-1 and TRBJ1-2; no clear D. The CDR3 covers 11 residues. Trimming cost V 3 bases and J 7 bases, with 6 bases left between them. Germline V gene data show CDR1 as MGHRA and CDR2 as YSYEKL. The chain's CDR3 is CASSHPSGYTF. CDR3 DNA: TGCGCCAGCAGCCATCCCAGTGGCTACACCTTC.

The chain is built from TRBV6-5 and TRBJ1-1; D uncertain. The germline gives CDR1 MNHEY, CDR2 SVGAGI. The CDR3 has 12 residues. V lost 2 bases and J lost 7, with 8 bases in between. CDR3 sequence (DNA): TGTGCCAGCAGTTACGAGGGTAATGAAGCTTTCTTT. The encoded protein is CASSYEGNEAFF.

The chain employs TRBV5-4 and TRBJ2-3; 9 positions match TRBD1. Unmatched junction bases numbered 3, after V lost 0 bases and J lost 1 base. This CDR3 is built from 16 residues. From germline, CDR1 is SGHNT and CDR2 YYREEE (reference sequence). The DNA of the CDR3 is TGTGCCAGCAGCTTGGTAAACAGGGGGCGCACAGATACGCAGTATTTT. This encodes CASSLVNRGRTDTQYF.

V is TRBV7-9 and J is TRBJ1-2; TRBD1 matches at 11 bases. V trimming: 4 bases; J trimming: 4 bases; junction bases outside the gene matches: 5. The CDR3 is 15 residues long. CDR1 is SEHNR, CDR2 FQNEAQ, per germline (reference sequence). CDR3 in amino acids: CASSSGQGVSYGYTF. The CDR3 region has the DNA TGTGCCAGCAGCTCGGGACAGGGGGTGAGCTATGGCTACACCTTC.

This clone was observed a handful of times. The chain has TRBV6-5 and TRBJ1-6; 9 bases map to TRBD1. Per germline, CDR1 MNHEY and CDR2 SVGAGI. Unmatched junction bases numbered 9, after V lost 5 bases and J lost 10 bases. CDR3 length: 15 amino acids. The CDR3 reads CASSTEDRGRSPLHF. The CDR3 bases are TGTGCCAGCAGTACAGAAGACAGGGGGAGATCACCCCTCCACTTT.

The chain joins TRBV7-8 to TRBJ2-7, with D hard to call. The germline V gene encodes CDR1 SGHVS and CDR2 FQNEAQ. This CDR3 spans 11 amino acids. With 1 base removed from V and 3 bases from J, the gap between germline ends came to 1 base. The CDR3 here is CASSLDYEQYV. The DNA of the CDR3 is TGTGCCAGCAGCTTAGACTACGAGCAGTACGTC.

V and J are TRBV5-1 and TRBJ1-6, with TRBD1 identical over 8 bases. Germline trimming cut 6 bases from V and 7 bases from J; bases unmatched to any gene: 18. From germline, CDR1 is SGHRS and CDR2 YFSETQ. The length of the CDR3 is 18 residues. The CDR3 is CASKRGPGQGPSNSPLHF. CDR3 DNA sequence: TGCGCCAGCAAAAGGGGGCCAGGACAGGGCCCTTCAAATTCACCCCTCCACTTT.

The CDR3 reads CASSSDRGTETQYF. CDR3 coding DNA: TGTGCCAGCAGCTCGGACAGGGGGACGGAGACCCAGTACTTC. The chain carries TRBV7-2 and TRBJ2-5, with 10 bases that match TRBD1. Germline CDR1 reads SGHTA; CDR2 reads FQGNSA. The CDR3 extends over 14 amino acids. With V trimmed by 4 bases and J by 5 bases, 4 bases remained unmatched. Supplemented by reference TRBV7-2 and TRBJ2-5, the full variable domain reads GAGVSQSPSNKVTEKGKDVELRCDPISGHTALYWYRQSLGQGLEFLIYFQGNSAPDKSGLPSDRFSAERTGGSVSTLTIQRTQQEDSAVYLCASSSDRGTETQYFGPGTRLLVL.

The rearrangement joins TRBV10-3 to TRBJ2-7; TRBD1 matches at 9 bases. This CDR3 has 13 residues. The J segment lost 4 bases and the V segment lost 5 bases, leaving 3 bases of the junction unmatched. The germline V gene has CDR1 ENHRY and CDR2 SYGVKD. The CDR3 is CAISRDREYEQYV. The DNA for the CDR3 is TGTGCCATCAGTCGGGACAGGGAGTACGAGCAGTACGTC.

This clone was counted a few times. This rearrangement joins TRBV19 to TRBJ1-1; D is undetermined. This CDR3 comprises 13 residues. Deletions cut 3 bases from V and 1 base from J, with 6 bases between. Germline V gene sequence: CDR1 LNHDA, CDR2 SQIVND (reference sequence). The CDR3 nucleotides read TGTGCCAGTAGTATGGGAGGGAACACTGAAGCTTTCTTT. Translated, it gives CASSMGGNTEAFF.

The chain is built from TRBV6-1 and TRBJ1-2, with 8 bases fitting TRBD1. Germline CDR1 MNHNS, CDR2 SASEGT. V shed 7 bases, J shed 3 bases, and the junction held 10 bases outside the gene matches. The CDR3 length is 15 residues. The CDR3 sequence: CASIVNSGGYYGYTF. CDR3 DNA sequence: TGTGCCAGCATAGTGAACTCAGGGGGCTACTATGGCTACACCTTC.

The chain links TRBV7-8 to TRBJ1-2; D perhaps matches TRBD1 (6 bases). V lost 3 bases, J lost 8 bases, and 13 bases lay in between. The germline V gene encodes CDR1 SGHVS and CDR2 FQNEAQ. The CDR3 has 13 amino acids. The CDR3 bases are TGTGCCAGCAGCTTCAGCGGGGGGGGCGGCTACACCTTC. Translation: CASSFSGGGGYTF.